Here is one T cell receptor (beta chain) with its context. In the source study's methods: Researchers report that nucleated cell counts were estimated from reference gene primer amplification. Sequenced by immunoSEQ multiplex PCR; TCRdb stores in-frame clones only, minus some. V and J calls and clone size come straight from that table; D and trimming were deduced from the DNA. The profile shows some 300,000 clones, about nine tenths of them singletons. V dropped 3 bases and J dropped 1 base, with 15 bases sitting between them. The CDR3 consists of 16 residues. Germline V lookup: CDR1 MGHRA, CDR2 YSYEKL. This specimen belongs to a study of blood T cell repertoires in COVID-19. In assigning cohorts, the study relied on participant-reported clinical history.

The sequence was obtained from a woman aged 45 to 65 who had been exposed to COVID-19. Sequencing was carried out using PBMCs or T cells enriched from blood (not recorded which). This chain joins TRBV4-1 and TRBJ2-5; weak D call: TRBD1 (5 bases). The CDR3 nucleotides read TGCGCCAGCAGCCAGGGGCCCGGTTTCGGCCAAGAGACCCAGTACTTC. Amino acids: CASSQGPGFGQETQYF.